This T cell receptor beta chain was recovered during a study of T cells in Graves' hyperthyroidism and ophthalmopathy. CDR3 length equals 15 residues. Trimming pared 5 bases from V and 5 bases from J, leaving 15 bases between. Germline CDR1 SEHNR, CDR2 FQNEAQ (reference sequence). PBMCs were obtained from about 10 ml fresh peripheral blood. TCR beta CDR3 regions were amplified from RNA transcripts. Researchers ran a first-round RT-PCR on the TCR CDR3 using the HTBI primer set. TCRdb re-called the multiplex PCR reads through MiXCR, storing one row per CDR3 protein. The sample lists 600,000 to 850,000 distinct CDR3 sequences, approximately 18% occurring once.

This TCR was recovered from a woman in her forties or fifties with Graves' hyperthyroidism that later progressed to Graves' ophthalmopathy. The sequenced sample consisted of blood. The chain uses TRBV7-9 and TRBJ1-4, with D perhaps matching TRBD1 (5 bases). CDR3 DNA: TGTGCCAGCAGCACGTCGACAGCTACAAATGAAAAACTGTTTTTT. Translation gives CASSTSTATNEKLFF.